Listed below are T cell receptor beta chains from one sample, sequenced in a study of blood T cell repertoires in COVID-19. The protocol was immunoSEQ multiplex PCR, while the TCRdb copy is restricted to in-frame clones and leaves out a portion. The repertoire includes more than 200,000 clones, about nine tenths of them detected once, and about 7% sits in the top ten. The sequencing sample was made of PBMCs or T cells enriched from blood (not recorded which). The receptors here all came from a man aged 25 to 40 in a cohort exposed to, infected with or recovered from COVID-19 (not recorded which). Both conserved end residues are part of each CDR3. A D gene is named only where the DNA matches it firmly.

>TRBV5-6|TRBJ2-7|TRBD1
CASSTGTGVYEQYF
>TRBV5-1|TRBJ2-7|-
CASSLEAGLFYEQYF
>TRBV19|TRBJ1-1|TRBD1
CASSQRTGMNTEAFF
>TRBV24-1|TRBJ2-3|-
CATSLSAGRTDTQYF
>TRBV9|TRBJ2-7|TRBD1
CASSVDRGGNEQYF
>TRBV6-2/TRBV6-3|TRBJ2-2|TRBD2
CASSSTGTSGNVGELFF
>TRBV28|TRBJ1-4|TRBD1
CASSLGGSLEKLFF
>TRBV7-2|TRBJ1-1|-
CASSLVEGRTEAFF
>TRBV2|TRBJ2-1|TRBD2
CASSETSGRAVNEQFF
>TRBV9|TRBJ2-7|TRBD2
CASTRGAGRGEEQYF
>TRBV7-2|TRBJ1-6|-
CASSKQSSYNSPLHF
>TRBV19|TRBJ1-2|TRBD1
CASSAKPGQGTISGYTF
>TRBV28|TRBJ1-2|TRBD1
CASRVGDRGGYGYTF
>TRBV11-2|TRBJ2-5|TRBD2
CASSAGLAGEETQYF
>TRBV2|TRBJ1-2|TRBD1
CASRMANLRQGNYGYTF
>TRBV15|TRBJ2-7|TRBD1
CATSRDRDFEQYF
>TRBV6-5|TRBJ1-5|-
CASTQLHGNQPQHF
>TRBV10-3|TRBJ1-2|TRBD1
CAISVTGGSPYGYTF